The 4 T cell receptor beta chains reported below all come from one sample, sequenced in a study of radiotherapy plus CTLA-4 blockade in lung cancer. Repertoires were generated with immunoSEQ multiplex PCR, while TCRdb's copy carries only in-frame clones and drops some. This sample has 90,000 or so clones; under 90% occur once, and the top ten carry roughly 0.85%. The sample here was peripheral blood, taken from a patient treated with radiotherapy plus ipilimumab. Receptors originate from a human donor with non-small cell lung cancer who had stable disease on radiotherapy plus ipilimumab.

CDR3 sequence reads: CASSYITGSNTDTQYF. In nucleotides, the CDR3 is TGTGCCAGCAGCTATATTACCGGCTCTAACACAGATACGCAGTATTTT. The chain recombines TRBV7-9 with TRBJ2-3; no reliable D call. This CDR3 spans 16 amino acids. V gave up 4 bases and J gave up 2 bases, with 16 bases separating them. The V gene's germline CDR1 is SEHNR and CDR2 FQNEAQ (reference sequence).

The V gene is TRBV9, the J gene TRBJ1-2, with D uncertain. CDR1 SGDLS and CDR2 YYNGEE come from the germline V gene. The CDR3 runs to 12 residues. V shed 4 bases and J shed 7 bases, with 11 bases lying between them. DNA of the CDR3: TGTGCCAGCAGCTTTTCGGAAGGTGGCTACACCTTC. The encoded protein is CASSFSEGGYTF.

The rearrangement uses TRBV7-6 and TRBJ1-1; no clear D gene. Germline CDR1 SGHVS, CDR2 FNYEAQ. The CDR3 is 13 residues long. The V end lost 4 bases, the J end lost 4 bases, and 10 bases lay between the germline ends. The DNA of the CDR3 is TGTGCCAGCAGCTCCAAGGTTGGCACTGAAGCTTTCTTT. This translates into CASSSKVGTEAFF.

The chain combines TRBV2 with TRBJ1-1; maybe TRBD1 (5 bases). Germline CDR1 reads SNHLY; CDR2 reads FYNNEI. Trimming stripped 1 base from V and 4 bases from J, with 10 bases between. The CDR3 contains 14 residues. This CDR3 reads CASSEVGVGTEAFF. The CDR3 region has the DNA TGTGCCAGCAGTGAAGTAGGGGTTGGCACTGAAGCTTTCTTT.